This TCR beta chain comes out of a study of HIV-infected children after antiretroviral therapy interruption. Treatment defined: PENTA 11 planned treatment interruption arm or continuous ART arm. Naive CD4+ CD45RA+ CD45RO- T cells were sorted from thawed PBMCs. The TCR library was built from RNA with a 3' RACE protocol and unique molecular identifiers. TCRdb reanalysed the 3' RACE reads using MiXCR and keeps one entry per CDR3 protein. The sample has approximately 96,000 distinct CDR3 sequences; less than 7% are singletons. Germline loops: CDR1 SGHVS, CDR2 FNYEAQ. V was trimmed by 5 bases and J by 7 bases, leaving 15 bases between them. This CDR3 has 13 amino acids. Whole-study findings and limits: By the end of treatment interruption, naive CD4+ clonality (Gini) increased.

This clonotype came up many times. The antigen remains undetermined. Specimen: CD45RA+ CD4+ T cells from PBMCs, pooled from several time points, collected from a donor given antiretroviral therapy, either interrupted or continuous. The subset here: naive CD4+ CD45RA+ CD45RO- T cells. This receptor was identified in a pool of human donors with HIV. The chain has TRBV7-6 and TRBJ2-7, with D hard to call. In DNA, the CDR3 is TGTGCCAGCAGCCTGATCGAGGTGGGTGAGCAGTACTTC. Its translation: CASSLIEVGEQYF.